The 26 T cell receptor beta chains in this list originate from one sample, sequenced in a study of blood T cell repertoires in COVID-19. Clones were read by immunoSEQ multiplex PCR, and TCRdb kept only the in-frame ones, dropping some. The repertoire consists of about 200,000 clones, with approximately 82% occurring once and the leading ten covering about 8.9%. The sample was peripheral blood. These receptors came from a woman aged 45-65 years with acute or convalescent COVID-19.

The chain employs TRBV2 and TRBJ1-4; 9 nucleotides agree with TRBD1. The CDR3 is 14 residues long. Losses at the gene ends were 7 bases for V and 7 bases for J; bases not matched to a gene: 7. CDR1 SNHLY and CDR2 FYNNEI come from the germline V gene. This CDR3 is CASNLQGAIEKLFF. The CDR3, as DNA: TGTGCCAGCAATTTACAGGGGGCGATTGAAAAACTGTTTTTT.

The chain couples TRBV11-3 to TRBJ1-5; 8 bases map to TRBD1. Germline loops: CDR1 SGHNT, CDR2 YENEEA. J gave up 0 bases and V 5 bases, and 12 bases lay outside the gene matches. This CDR3 is built from 18 residues. CDR3 DNA sequence: TGTGCCAGCAGCCCATCGGACAGGGTCCCCTATAGCAATCAGCCCCAGCATTTT. Translated: CASSPSDRVPYSNQPQHF.

The chain uses TRBV15 and TRBJ1-5, with D hard to call. This CDR3 region has 14 residues. Germline CDR1 LNHNV, CDR2 YYDKDF (reference sequence). Trimming took 1 base from V and 5 from J, leaving 9 bases between them. DNA of the CDR3: TGTGCCACCAGCAGAGGGGTTCAGGATCAGCCCCAGCATTTT. It yields the protein CATSRGVQDQPQHF.

The rearrangement uses TRBV15 and TRBJ1-4, with 7 bases matching TRBD1. In germline, CDR1 is LNHNV, CDR2 YYDKDF (reference sequence). J lost 3 bases, V lost 3 bases, and 4 bases had no gene match. CDR3 length: 15 residues. This CDR3 is CATSSRGQANEKLFF. Written as DNA, the CDR3 is TGTGCCACCAGCAGTAGGGGGCAGGCTAATGAAAAACTGTTTTTT.

In its sample, this clone was seen once. This rearrangement joins TRBV4-1 to TRBJ1-3; 11 bases fit TRBD1. CDR3 length equals 19 residues. The V and J ends lost 0 bases and 3 bases, in that order; junction bases with no gene match: 10. CDR1 and CDR2 from the germline V gene are MGHRA and YSYEKL. The DNA for the CDR3 is TGCGCCAGCAGCCAAGATCCTGGACAGGGGGCTATGGTTGGAAACACCATATATTTT. It yields the protein CASSQDPGQGAMVGNTIYF.

The V gene is TRBV3-1 (or the pseudogene TRBV3-2), the J gene TRBJ2-3; D is undetermined. This CDR3 region has 16 residues. CDR1 and CDR2 from the germline V gene are LGHDT and YNNKEL (reference sequence). Deletions cut 5 bases from V and 5 bases from J, with 20 bases between. CDR3 sequence (DNA): TGTGCCAGCAGCGCCCCTACCTCCGGAGCAATAGATACGCAGTATTTT. It encodes CASSAPTSGAIDTQYF.

The V and J genes are TRBV4-2 and TRBJ2-3, with TRBD1 as a possible D gene (6 bases). The germline V gene encodes CDR1 LGHNA and CDR2 YNFKEQ. The CDR3 consists of 18 residues. Trimming removed 2 bases from V and 0 bases from J, with 18 bases in between. This CDR3 reads CASSQLPSDSISTDTQYF. CDR3 DNA sequence: TGTGCCAGCAGCCAATTGCCCTCGGACAGTATAAGCACAGATACGCAGTATTTT.

The chain carries TRBV10-2 and TRBJ2-1; possible D gene TRBD2, 5 bases. The CDR3 runs 13 residues. V dropped 2 bases and J dropped 10 bases, with 12 bases sitting between them. Germline V gene lookup returns CDR1 WSHSY and CDR2 SAAADI. The CDR3 is CASSEVSAVEQFF. CDR3 sequence (DNA): TGCGCCAGCAGTGAGGTTTCAGCGGTGGAGCAGTTCTTC.

The gene calls are TRBV6-5 and TRBJ2-7; tentatively, D is TRBD1 (5 bases). This CDR3 spans 15 amino acids. Germline V gene sequence: CDR1 MNHEY, CDR2 SVGAGI. Trimming removed 6 bases at V and 3 bases at J, with 18 bases between. The DNA of the CDR3 is TGTGCCAGCAGCCCAGGGTGGGAAAAAAGCTACGAGCAGTACTTC. It specifies CASSPGWEKSYEQYF.

The rearrangement uses TRBV7-6 and TRBJ2-7; the D gene is possibly TRBD2 (6 bases). Germline V CDR1 and CDR2: SGHVS, FNYEAQ. The V end lost 5 bases, the J end lost 2 bases, and 25 bases lay between the germline ends. The CDR3 has 18 residues. This chain's CDR3 is CASSPRVSVASVAYEQYF. In nucleotides, the CDR3 is TGTGCCAGCAGCCCCAGGGTTTCGGTGGCTAGCGTCGCCTACGAGCAGTACTTC.

This chain joins TRBV3-1 (or the pseudogene TRBV3-2) and TRBJ2-7, with 7 bases fitting TRBD1. The junction had 6 bases not matched to a gene; V was cut back by 6 bases and J by 1 base. The length of the CDR3 is 14 residues. CDR1 is LGHDT, CDR2 YNNKEL, per germline (reference sequence). As DNA, the CDR3 is TGTGCCAGCAGTCATTGGGACAGATCCTACGAGCAGTACTTC. Amino acids: CASSHWDRSYEQYF.

The chain uses TRBV7-3 and TRBJ2-2; 11 bases map to TRBD2. Germline V CDR1 and CDR2: SGHTA, FQGTGA. The CDR3 runs to 16 residues. J was trimmed by 4 bases and V by 6 bases; bases with no gene match: 7. CDR3 in amino acids: CASRPSGTSGTGELFF. CDR3 in DNA: TGTGCCAGCAGGCCGTCCGGGACTAGCGGCACCGGGGAGCTGTTTTTT.

The chain employs TRBV24-1 and TRBJ2-1; D not resolved. The CDR3 totals 15 residues. Trimming cost V 3 bases and J 5 bases, with 13 bases left between them. Looked up from germline, CDR1 is KGHDR and CDR2 is SFDVKD. The CDR3 is CATSDTGSRHNEQFF. The CDR3 region has the DNA TGTGCCACCAGTGATACCGGATCTAGGCACAATGAGCAGTTCTTC.

This sequence joins TRBV5-1 and TRBJ2-7; D remains unclear. Between the trimmed V and J ends, which lost 0 bases and 0 bases, there was a span of 10 bases. This CDR3 is built from 15 residues. Germline V gene lookup returns CDR1 SGHRS and CDR2 YFSETQ. The CDR3 is CASSLVGKSSYEQYF. The CDR3 DNA sequence: TGCGCCAGCAGCTTGGTGGGCAAGAGCTCCTACGAGCAGTACTTC.

The genes are TRBV6-5 and TRBJ2-2, with 8 positions matching TRBD1. V gave up 6 bases and J gave up 4 bases; unmatched junction bases: 7. Germline V gene lookup returns CDR1 MNHEY and CDR2 SVGAGI. The CDR3 is made up of 15 amino acids. This CDR3 is CASRSDRGSTGELFF. DNA of the CDR3: TGTGCCAGCAGATCCGACAGGGGATCCACCGGGGAGCTGTTTTTT.

In this sample, this clone turned up a few times. V and J are TRBV27 and TRBJ1-5, with D maybe TRBD1 (6 bases). Trimming pared 9 bases from V and 4 bases from J, leaving 13 bases between. CDR1 and CDR2 (germline): MNHEY, SMNVEV (reference sequence). The CDR3 has 13 amino acids. The CDR3 DNA reads TGTGCCAGTACCAGGGGTAGGAATCAGCCCCAGCATTTT. Translating it yields CASTRGRNQPQHF.

The V call is TRBV28, the J call TRBJ1-1; possibly TRBD1 for D (5 bases). Germline V gene sequence: CDR1 MDHEN, CDR2 SYDVKM. V lost 5 bases and J lost 3, with 10 bases in between. The CDR3 totals 13 residues. The CDR3 DNA reads as TGTGCCAGCAGTGCAGGGTGGCACACTGAAGCTTTCTTT. Protein product: CASSAGWHTEAFF.

There are many counts of this clone. The chain combines TRBV7-8 with TRBJ1-1, with a possible D match to TRBD1 (6 bases). The CDR3 sequence is 16 residues long. The germline V gene has CDR1 SGHVS and CDR2 FQNEAQ. V was cut by 5 bases and J by 5 bases, with 21 bases left in between. CDR3 in DNA: TGTGCCAGCAGCCCCCCCGGCGGCAGGGGATTGACTGAAGCTTTCTTT. Translated, it gives CASSPPGGRGLTEAFF. The full variable domain, completed using reference TRBV7-8 and TRBJ1-1, is GAGVSQSPRYKVAKRGQDVALRCDPISGHVSLFWYQQALGQGPEFLTYFQNEAQLDKSGLPSDRFFAERPEGSVSTLKIQRTQQEDSAVYLCASSPPGGRGLTEAFFGQGTRLTVV.

The V call is TRBV27, the J call TRBJ2-1; D might be TRBD2 (7 bases). V gave up 6 bases and J gave up 8 bases, with 14 bases separating them. The CDR3 has 13 amino acids. Germline assignment: CDR1 MNHEY and CDR2 SMNVEV (reference sequence). The CDR3 nucleotides read TGTGCCAGCAGAGTAGGGGGGGTGGATGAGCAGTTCTTC. Protein sequence: CASRVGGVDEQFF.

This CDR3 reads CASSPRTGNTEAFF. CDR3 bases: TGTGCCAGCTCACCACGGACAGGCAACACTGAAGCTTTCTTT. The rearrangement uses TRBV18 and TRBJ1-1; 7 nucleotides match TRBD1. Losses at the gene ends were 1 base for V and 2 bases for J; bases not matched to a gene: 1. In germline, CDR1 is KGHSH, CDR2 LQKENI. The CDR3 sequence is 14 residues long. The full variable domain, completed using reference TRBV18 and TRBJ1-1, is NAGVMQNPRHLVRRRGQEARLRCSPMKGHSHVYWYRQLPEEGLKFMVYLQKENIIDESGMPKERFSAEFPKEGPSILRIQQVVRGDSAAYFCASSPRTGNTEAFFGQGTRLTVV.

This chain joins TRBV20-1 and TRBJ1-1, with TRBD1 identical over 10 bases. The CDR3 totals 11 residues. V shed 6 bases, J shed 11 bases, and the junction held 6 bases outside the gene matches. Germline V lookup: CDR1 DFQATT, CDR2 SNEGSKA (reference sequence). CDR3 loop: CSAAGTGDAFF. The CDR3 coding sequence is TGCAGTGCGGCCGGGACAGGGGACGCTTTCTTT.

V and J are TRBV4-1 and TRBJ1-1; 10 positions match TRBD1. Looked up from germline, CDR1 is MGHRA and CDR2 is YSYEKL. The CDR3 spans 16 residues. The V segment lost 4 bases and the J segment 7 bases; nucleotides outside the gene matches: 12. The CDR3 DNA sequence: TGCGCCAGCAGCCCGCGGGACAGGGGAAAGAGAGGTGAAGCTTTCTTT. Translation: CASSPRDRGKRGEAFF.

The rearrangement links TRBV30 to TRBJ2-1; D may be TRBD2 (5 bases). Germline assignment: CDR1 GTSNPN and CDR2 SVGIG (reference sequence). The CDR3 runs 15 residues. Trimming removed 3 bases at V and 7 bases at J, with 19 bases between. This CDR3 reads CAWRDPGSSINEQFF. In DNA, the CDR3 is TGTGCCTGGAGGGACCCGGGGTCTAGCATTAATGAGCAGTTCTTC. Combining the CDR3 with reference TRBV30 and TRBJ2-1 gives the whole variable domain SQTIHQWPATLVQPVGSPLSLECTVEGTSNPNLYWYRQAAGRGLQLLFYSVGIGQISSEVPQNLSASRPQDRQFILSSKKLLLSDSGFYLCAWRDPGSSINEQFFGPGTRLTVL.

The V and J genes are TRBV28 and TRBJ1-1, with TRBD1 identical over 11 bases. The germline CDR1 and CDR2 sequences are MDHEN and SYDVKM. Trimming took 6 bases from V and 3 from J; bases not matched to a gene: 9. This CDR3 comprises 16 residues. The CDR3 sequence is CASSSGQGAPYTEAFF. DNA of the CDR3: TGTGCCAGCAGCTCCGGACAGGGGGCACCCTACACTGAAGCTTTCTTT.

The CDR3 sequence is CASSKGQLYEQYF. The DNA of the CDR3 is TGTGCCAGTAGCAAGGGACAGTTATACGAGCAGTACTTC. The chain uses TRBV19 and TRBJ2-7; 7 nucleotides match TRBD1. The CDR3 length is 13 residues. The germline V gene has CDR1 LNHDA and CDR2 SQIVND (reference sequence). The V and J ends lost 6 bases and 4 bases, in that order; junction bases with no gene match: 6.

This clone was counted between two and nine times. The chain couples TRBV5-6 to TRBJ2-7; D ambiguous. The CDR3 sequence is 11 residues long. The germline V and J ends were trimmed by 3 bases and 5 bases, with 6 bases remaining between them. The germline V gene encodes CDR1 SGHDT and CDR2 YYEEEE. In DNA form, the CDR3 reads TGTGCCAGCAGCTCTGGCCACGAGCAGTACTTC. Amino acids: CASSSGHEQYF.